The 24 T cell receptor beta chains presented below share a single source sample, sequenced in a study of cytomegalovirus exposure and HLA in healthy donors. Primers included in the PCR were 60 Vbeta and 13 Jbeta primers. Profiled with immunoSEQ multiplex PCR; TCRdb holds only in-frame clones, not every one. The sample carries around 94,000 clones, around four fifths recorded once. Sequencing was carried out using PBMCs. The receptors were gathered from a man in his forties in good health and CMV-seronegative.

V is TRBV9 and J is TRBJ1-4; 8 positions agree with TRBD1. V gave up 2 bases and J gave up 7 bases; unmatched junction bases: 4. The CDR3 totals 14 residues. CDR1 is SGDLS, CDR2 YYNGEE, per germline. In nucleotides, the CDR3 is TGTGCCAGCAGCGTTCAGGGGGCGGGTGAAAAACTGTTTTTT. Translated: CASSVQGAGEKLFF. Supplemented by reference TRBV9 and TRBJ1-4, the full variable domain reads DSGVTQTPKHLITATGQRVTLRCSPRSGDLSVYWYQQSLDQGLQFLIQYYNGEERAKGNILERFSAQQFPDLHSELNLSSLELGDSALYFCASSVQGAGEKLFFGSGTQLSVL.

The CDR3 region is CASSFRVGGGYTF. The DNA for the CDR3 is TGTGCCAGCAGCTTCCGGGTCGGGGGGGGCTACACCTTC. The chain is built from TRBV7-9 and TRBJ1-2, with a tentative D call TRBD1 (5 bases). Per the germline V gene, CDR1 is SEHNR and CDR2 is FQNEAQ (reference sequence). The germline V and J ends were trimmed by 3 bases and 8 bases, with 13 bases remaining between them. The CDR3 length is 13 residues.

The chain combines TRBV19 with TRBJ1-2; TRBD1 agrees at 7 bases. Germline V gives CDR1 LNHDA, CDR2 SQIVND (reference sequence). Trimming took 8 bases from V and 8 from J; bases not matched to a gene: 20. There are 16 residues in the CDR3. The CDR3 DNA follows: TGTGCCAGTGAAACCGACTCGACAGGGAGGCTTCGGGGCTACACCTTC. Translated: CASETDSTGRLRGYTF.

This chain joins TRBV2 and TRBJ1-2, with TRBD1 matching 11 bases. V was pared by 5 bases and J by 4 bases, with 3 bases of the junction left unmatched. The CDR3 is 14 amino acids. Germline V gene lookup returns CDR1 SNHLY and CDR2 FYNNEI. The CDR3 DNA sequence: TGTGCCAGCAGTTGGACAGGGGGCAGCTATGGCTACACCTTC. It yields the protein CASSWTGGSYGYTF.

The rearrangement uses TRBV5-1 and TRBJ1-1, with D unresolved. This CDR3 is built from 13 residues. Per germline, CDR1 SGHRS and CDR2 YFSETQ. V dropped 7 bases and J dropped 1 base, with 11 bases sitting between them. This CDR3 is CASSAMRNTEAFF. CDR3 DNA sequence: TGCGCCAGCTCCGCGATGAGGAACACTGAAGCTTTCTTT.

In its sample, this clone was seen once. This chain connects TRBV19 to TRBJ1-5; D is uncertain. Germline CDR1 reads LNHDA; CDR2 reads SQIVND (reference sequence). This CDR3 is 13 amino acids long. Trimming pared 6 bases from V and 1 base from J, leaving 7 bases between. CDR3 coding DNA: TGTGCCAGTAGGGCAACGAGCAATCAGCCCCAGCATTTT. Its translation: CASRATSNQPQHF.

The V gene is TRBV18, the J gene TRBJ1-2; D gene ambiguous. Germline-derived CDR1 and CDR2 are KGHSH and LQKENI. CDR3 length: 15 residues. Trimming stripped 0 bases from V and 2 bases from J, with 10 bases between. The CDR3 sequence is CASSPPNNQNYGYTF. In DNA form, the CDR3 reads TGTGCCAGCTCACCACCCAACAATCAAAACTATGGCTACACCTTC. The full variable domain, rest sourced from reference TRBV18 and TRBJ1-2, is NAGVMQNPRHLVRRRGQEARLRCSPMKGHSHVYWYRQLPEEGLKFMVYLQKENIIDESGMPKERFSAEFPKEGPSILRIQQVVRGDSAAYFCASSPPNNQNYGYTFGSGTRLTVV.

The J gene is TRBJ2-7, the V gene TRBV4-1; 9 bases match TRBD1. The CDR3 covers 15 residues. Trimming at V came to 3 bases and at J to 3 bases, leaving 6 bases not matched to a gene. Germline V gene sequence: CDR1 MGHRA, CDR2 YSYEKL. CDR3 loop: CASSHAGQGIYEQYF. The CDR3 DNA reads as TGCGCCAGCAGCCATGCAGGACAGGGGATCTACGAGCAGTACTTC.

The chain recombines TRBV11-1 with TRBJ2-1; 7 bases are shared with TRBD1. CDR3 length equals 15 residues. The junction had 3 bases not matched to a gene; V was cut back by 2 bases and J by 2 bases. Germline CDR1 is SGHAT and CDR2 is FQDESV (reference sequence). CDR3 amino acids: CASSLSGTAYNEQFF. In nucleotides, the CDR3 is TGTGCCAGCAGCTTATCGGGGACAGCCTACAATGAGCAGTTCTTC.

This chain uses TRBV5-1 with TRBJ2-1, with 10 nucleotides matching TRBD2. The V gene's germline CDR1 is SGHRS and CDR2 YFSETQ. There are 19 residues in the CDR3. J was trimmed by 0 bases and V by 7 bases; bases with no gene match: 16. The CDR3 sequence: CASHTGEIAGGRSYNEQFF. Written as DNA, the CDR3 is TGCGCCAGCCATACGGGGGAAATAGCGGGGGGACGCTCCTACAATGAGCAGTTCTTC. Full variable domain (rest looked up from reference TRBV5-1 and TRBJ2-1): KAGVTQTPRYLIKTRGQQVTLSCSPISGHRSVSWYQQTPGQGLQFLFEYFSETQRNKGNFPGRFSGRQFSNSRSEMNVSTLELGDSALYLCASHTGEIAGGRSYNEQFFGPGTRLTVL.

This clone has just a few counts. The rearrangement joins TRBV5-1 to TRBJ2-7; 12 bases fit TRBD1. The V gene end was trimmed by 0 bases and the J gene end by 6 bases; junction bases not matched to a gene: 4. Germline loops: CDR1 SGHRS, CDR2 YFSETQ. The CDR3 length is 15 residues. The CDR3 protein is CASSLVGDRGREQYF. CDR3 nucleotides: TGCGCCAGCAGCTTGGTGGGGGACAGGGGGCGCGAGCAGTACTTC.

This clone was counted a single time. Other DNA sequences in this sample translate to the same CDR3. This chain joins TRBV12-5 and TRBJ1-1; TRBD1 matches at 7 bases. Germline V gene sequence: CDR1 LGHNT, CDR2 FRNRAP. This CDR3 has 15 residues. J lost 5 bases, V lost 4 bases, and 10 bases had no gene match. In DNA form, the CDR3 reads TGTGCTAGTGGTTGGGTTGGAAAGGGGGCAACTGAAGCTTTCTTT. The encoded protein is CASGWVGKGATEAFF.

The V call is TRBV5-6, the J call TRBJ2-1, with TRBD2 as a possible D gene (5 bases). This CDR3 comprises 14 residues. Trimming left V 4 bases short and J 8 bases short, with 16 bases between. Germline V gives CDR1 SGHDT, CDR2 YYEEEE. CDR3 nucleotide sequence: TGTGCCAGCAGCCGGGGAGAACTAGGCGATGAGCAGTTCTTC. This encodes CASSRGELGDEQFF.

The gene calls are TRBV11-1 and TRBJ1-2; unclear D gene. The ends were cut back, 8 bases at V and 1 base at J, with 11 bases in the middle. Germline-derived CDR1 and CDR2 are SGHAT and FQDESV (reference sequence). CDR3 length equals 13 residues. Here the CDR3 reads CASARGFNYGYTF. In DNA, the CDR3 is TGTGCCAGCGCCCGAGGATTTAACTATGGCTACACCTTC.

This sequence joins TRBV4-3 and TRBJ2-1; 10 nucleotides match TRBD2. The germline V gene encodes CDR1 LGHNA and CDR2 YSLEER. The trim removed 0 bases at V and 0 bases at J, leaving 8 bases unmatched. The CDR3 runs to 19 residues. The CDR3 sequence: CASSQEAVAGGRSYNEQFF. CDR3 nucleotide sequence: TGCGCCAGCAGCCAAGAGGCGGTAGCGGGGGGTCGCTCCTACAATGAGCAGTTCTTC.

This chain joins TRBV9 and TRBJ1-1; D uncertain. In germline, CDR1 is SGDLS, CDR2 YYNGEE. The CDR3 spans 13 residues. V was clipped by 2 bases and J by 4 bases, with 9 bases between them. CDR3 protein: CASSVSTGTEAFF. CDR3 nucleotides: TGTGCCAGCAGCGTTTCAACGGGCACTGAAGCTTTCTTT.

This chain links TRBV7-3 with TRBJ2-3; 9 nucleotides align to TRBD2. The CDR3 runs to 16 residues. J gave up 4 bases and V 1 base, and 6 bases lay outside the gene matches. Germline V gene sequence: CDR1 SGHTA, CDR2 FQGTGA. In DNA, the CDR3 is TGTGCCAGCAGCTTAAATCCTAGCGGGACAGCAGATACGCAGTATTTT. It is translated as CASSLNPSGTADTQYF.

The chain carries TRBV15 and TRBJ2-3; weak D call: TRBD1 (6 bases). V lost 1 base and J lost 6, with 11 bases in between. The CDR3 sequence is 14 residues long. Germline V gives CDR1 LNHNV, CDR2 YYDKDF (reference sequence). In nucleotides, the CDR3 is TGTGCCACCAGCAGAGTGGGGGCTGAGGATACGCAGTATTTT. It yields the protein CATSRVGAEDTQYF.

Details on this clone: A junction boundary mismatches the germline segment, possibly from a read error. The J gene is TRBJ2-1, the V gene TRBV7-9; TRBD2 matches 7 bases. Germline V lookup: CDR1 SEHNR, CDR2 FQNEAQ (reference sequence). The CDR3 runs 13 residues. The CDR3 spells CSSSLWEGPRKFF. The CDR3 coding sequence is TGTTCCAGCAGCTTATGGGAGGGGCCTAGGAAGTTCTTC.

The sample holds one count of this clone. The chain joins TRBV29-1 to TRBJ2-1; 9 bases are a match to TRBD1. The length of the CDR3 is 13 residues. Germline loops: CDR1 SQVTM, CDR2 ANQGSEA. With V trimmed by 4 bases and J by 7 bases, 5 bases remained unmatched. CDR3 sequence (DNA): TGCAGCGTTGTAACAGGGGGCGGGAATGAGCAGTTCTTC. This translates into CSVVTGGGNEQFF.

As to this clone: Other DNA sequences of this sample code for an identical CDR3. This rearrangement joins TRBV6-5 to TRBJ1-1; D uncertain. V lost 6 bases to trimming and J lost 0 bases, with 8 bases between them. The CDR3 runs to 13 residues. In germline, CDR1 is MNHEY, CDR2 SVGAGI. The CDR3 sequence is CASSLQVNTEAFF. The CDR3 DNA reads TGTGCCAGCAGCTTGCAGGTGAACACTGAAGCTTTCTTT.

The chain employs TRBV2 and TRBJ1-2; the D gene is possibly TRBD1 (6 bases). V dropped 4 bases and J dropped 6 bases, with 9 bases sitting between them. The CDR3 extends over 12 amino acids. The germline CDR1 and CDR2 sequences are SNHLY and FYNNEI. The chain's CDR3 is CASSVYRDGYTF. The CDR3 DNA follows: TGTGCCAGCAGTGTCTACAGGGATGGCTACACCTTC.

The CDR3 coding sequence is TGCGCCAGCAGCCACGTACTACCAACTAATGAAAAACTGTTTTTT. It is translated as CASSHVLPTNEKLFF. The genes are TRBV10-2 and TRBJ1-4; D not resolved. V shed 6 bases and J shed 0 bases, with 11 bases lying between them. Germline V CDR1 and CDR2: WSHSY, SAAADI. The CDR3 spans 15 residues.

The chain couples TRBV5-4 to TRBJ1-6; D not resolved. V was clipped by 0 bases and J by 9 bases, with 13 bases between them. The CDR3 sequence is 15 residues long. Looked up from germline, CDR1 is SGHNT and CDR2 is YYREEE (reference sequence). CDR3 nucleotide sequence: TGTGCCAGCAGCTTGGGGCCGGGGAACCCTTCACCCCTCCACTTT. Amino acids: CASSLGPGNPSPLHF.